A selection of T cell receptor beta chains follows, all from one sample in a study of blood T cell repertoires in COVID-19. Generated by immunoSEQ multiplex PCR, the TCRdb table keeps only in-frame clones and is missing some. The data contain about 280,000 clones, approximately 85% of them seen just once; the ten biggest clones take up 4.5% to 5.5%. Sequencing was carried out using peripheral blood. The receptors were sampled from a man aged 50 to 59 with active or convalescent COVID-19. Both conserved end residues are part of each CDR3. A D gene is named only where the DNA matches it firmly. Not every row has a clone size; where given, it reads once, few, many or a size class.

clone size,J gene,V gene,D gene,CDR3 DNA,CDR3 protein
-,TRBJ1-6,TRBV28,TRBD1,TGTGCCAGCAGCTTGGACAGGAGGTATTCACCCCTCCACTTT,CASSLDRRYSPLHF
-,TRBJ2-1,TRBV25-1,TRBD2,TGTGCCAGCAGTGAGGTATCGACTAGCGGGAGTCGGCTGGGTGAGCAGTTCTTC,CASSEVSTSGSRLGEQFF
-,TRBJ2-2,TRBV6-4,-,TGTGCCAGCAGACCGATTAGTAACACCGGGGAGCTGTTTTTT,CASRPISNTGELFF
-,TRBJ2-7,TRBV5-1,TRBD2,TGCGCCAGCAGCCGTGGGTTGACTAGCGGGCTCACCACCTACGAGCAGTACTTC,CASSRGLTSGLTTYEQYF
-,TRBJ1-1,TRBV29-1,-,TGCAGCGGTGGGACATCGAACACTGAAGCTTTCTTT,CSGGTSNTEAFF
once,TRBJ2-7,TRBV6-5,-,TGTGCCAGCAGCCTCAGCGGTTCCTACGAGCAGTACTTC,CASSLSGSYEQYF
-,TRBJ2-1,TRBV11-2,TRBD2,TGTGCCAGCAGCTTGACTAGCGGACCTTACAATGAGCAGTTCTTC,CASSLTSGPYNEQFF
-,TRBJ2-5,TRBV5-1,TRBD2,TGCGCCAGCAGCCGCGGGACTAGCGGGAAAGAGACCCAGTACTTC,CASSRGTSGKETQYF
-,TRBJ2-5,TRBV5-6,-,TGTGCCAGCAGCCCCATGGGCAGGTCAGAGACCCAGTACTTC,CASSPMGRSETQYF
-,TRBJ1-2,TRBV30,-,TGTGCCTGGCTAGGGGGCTATGGCTACACCTTC,CAWLGGYGYTF
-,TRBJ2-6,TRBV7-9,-,TGTGCCAGCAGCTACTTCGCCGGTACCGGCTCTGGGGCCAACGTCCTGACTTTC,CASSYFAGTGSGANVLTF
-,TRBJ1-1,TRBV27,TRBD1,TGTGCCAGCAGGTCTAGGGGACAGAGAGGAACTGAAGCTTTCTTT,CASRSRGQRGTEAFF